This is a list of T cell receptor beta chains from one sample in a study of blood T cell repertoires in COVID-19. Data came from immunoSEQ multiplex PCR; TCRdb stores just in-frame clones and leaves some out. Seen here are 90,000 to 140,000 clones, approximately 80% observed once, and the top ten hold 15%. Input material: peripheral blood. The origin of the receptors is a woman aged 80 or older with acute or convalescent COVID-19. The CDR3 runs from the conserved cysteine through the conserved F or W. A D gene is named only where the DNA matches it firmly. The listing skips clone size in some rows; elsewhere it reads once, few, many or a size class.

v_call	clone_size	d_call	j_call	cdr3_nt	cdr3_aa
TRBV11-2	few	-	TRBJ1-2	TGTGCCAGCAGCCGGGGGGCCCCGGGGGGCTACACCTTC	CASSRGAPGGYTF
TRBV28	few	TRBD1	TRBJ1-5	TGTGCCAGCAGCCTCAGGGGGGACCAGCCCCAGCATTTT	CASSLRGDQPQHF
TRBV5-1	-	-	TRBJ2-3	TGCGCCAGCAGCTGGACAGCAGGCACAGATACGCAGTATTTT	CASSWTAGTDTQYF
TRBV28	few	-	TRBJ2-6	TGTGCCAGCAGTGCCGCGACTGGAGCCTCTGGGGCCAACGTCCTGACTTTC	CASSAATGASGANVLTF
TRBV6-2/TRBV6-3	-	-	TRBJ2-3	TGTGCCAGCAGTTACTCATCAGCGGCAGGGGAGGATACGCAGTATTTT	CASSYSSAAGEDTQYF
TRBV4-3	-	-	TRBJ2-5	TGCGCCAGCAGCCAAGGTGGAGGGATTGAGACCCAGTACTTC	CASSQGGGIETQYF
TRBV5-6	-	TRBD1	TRBJ2-2	TGTGCCAGCAGCGCAGATGACAGGGAGTGGCGCACCGGGGAGCTGTTTTTT	CASSADDREWRTGELFF
TRBV24-1	few	-	TRBJ2-1	TGTGCCACCAGTGTATCCCCCAGGGAGCAGTTCTTC	CATSVSPREQFF
TRBV5-1	-	-	TRBJ2-2	TGCGCCAGCAGGGACCTTAAGGACTTTAACACCGGGGAGCTGTTTTTT	CASRDLKDFNTGELFF
TRBV18	-	TRBD1	TRBJ2-2	TGTGCCAGCTCACCCGGGACAGCGAACACCGGGGAGCTGTTTTTT	CASSPGTANTGELFF
TRBV5-4	-	-	TRBJ1-2	TGTGCCAGCAGCTTCTACGGGGTATGGGGCTACACCTTC	CASSFYGVWGYTF
TRBV24-1	once	TRBD2	TRBJ2-2	TGTGCCACCAGTGATCAGACTAGCGGGAACACCGGGGAGCTGTTTTTT	CATSDQTSGNTGELFF
TRBV5-5	-	-	TRBJ2-1	TGTGCCAGCAGCTTGGGTAGCGAGGACAATGAGCAGTTCTTC	CASSLGSEDNEQFF
TRBV5-4	-	TRBD1	TRBJ1-1	TGTGCCAGCAGCTCTGGGACAGGGGGCGCGCGGGGTGAAGCTTTCTTT	CASSSGTGGARGEAFF
TRBV29-1	-	-	TRBJ2-1	TGCAGCGTTTGGACAGGAGGGAATGAGCAGTTCTTC	CSVWTGGNEQFF
TRBV11-3	-	TRBD2	TRBJ2-1	TGTGCCAGCAGCTTAGGTACTAGCGGGAGAGGGAGTTACAATGAGCAGTTCTTC	CASSLGTSGRGSYNEQFF
TRBV10-3	-	TRBD2	TRBJ2-1	TGTGCCATCAGCCCCGGGACTAGCGGGAGTACTGAGCAGTTCTTC	CAISPGTSGSTEQFF
TRBV29-1	-	TRBD2	TRBJ2-4	TGCAGCGTTGCTGCGGGAGGAGGAAACATTCAGTACTTC	CSVAAGGGNIQYF
TRBV11-3	-	-	TRBJ2-1	TGTGCCAGCAGCCCCATCTACTACAATGAGCAGTTCTTC	CASSPIYYNEQFF
TRBV28	-	-	TRBJ1-2	TGTGCCAGCAGTCCTACCGGGGGACCTAGCGTAACTAGCTATGGCTACACCTTC	CASSPTGGPSVTSYGYTF
TRBV19	-	-	TRBJ1-5	TGTGCCAGCCGAGACAGACTCAATCAGCCCCAGCATTTT	CASRDRLNQPQHF
TRBV3-1/TRBV3-2	-	-	TRBJ2-3	TGTGCCAGCAGCCAAGGGGCGCGGGAAGCGCAGTATTTT	CASSQGAREAQYF
TRBV5-1	few	TRBD1	TRBJ1-3	TGCGCCAGCAGCCATACAGGGGGCTCCTCTGGAAACACCATATATTTT	CASSHTGGSSGNTIYF
TRBV5-1	-	TRBD2	TRBJ2-1	TGCGCCAGTGGACTAGCGGGAGTGAGGAATGAGCAGTTCTTC	CASGLAGVRNEQFF
TRBV2	-	-	TRBJ1-2	TGTGCCAGCAGTCGAGACACCGATGGCTACACCTTC	CASSRDTDGYTF
TRBV7-8	-	-	TRBJ2-7	TGTGCCAGCAGCCCCGTGTATGCGGGTACCTACGAGCAGTACTTC	CASSPVYAGTYEQYF
TRBV12-3/TRBV12-4	-	TRBD1	TRBJ2-2	TGTGCCAGCAGTGGGACAGCCACCGGGGAGCTGTTTTTT	CASSGTATGELFF
TRBV7-9	-	TRBD2	TRBJ2-1	TGTGCCAGCAGCTTAGCTAGCGGGAGGGCTGAGCAGTTCTTC	CASSLASGRAEQFF
TRBV11-3	few	-	TRBJ2-2	TGTGCCAGCAGCCCCTTTCCCGGGGAGCTGTTTTTT	CASSPFPGELFF
TRBV2	-	-	TRBJ1-2	TGTGCCAGCAGGCAGAAGACAGTCCTCTATGGCTACACCTTC	CASRQKTVLYGYTF
TRBV19	once	TRBD2	TRBJ2-5	TGTGCCAGTAGGGATGTGGGACTAGCGGGAGGAGGTTACCAAGAGACCCAGTACTTC	CASRDVGLAGGGYQETQYF
TRBV7-9	few	-	TRBJ2-5	TGTGCCAGCAGCCCAGCAGAGGTGGTGGGCCAAGAGACCCAGTACTTC	CASSPAEVVGQETQYF
TRBV6-5	-	TRBD1	TRBJ1-2	TGTGCCAGCAGTTACGGGACAGAGACTGATGGCTACACCTTC	CASSYGTETDGYTF
TRBV24-1	-	TRBD2	TRBJ2-3	TGTGCCACCAGTGATCGACCGGGACTAGCGGGAGGCCTGAGCACAGATACGCAGTATTTT	CATSDRPGLAGGLSTDTQYF
TRBV28	-	TRBD1	TRBJ2-2	TGTGCCAGCAGTTTATGGAAGGGGGCTAACACCGGGGAGCTGTTTTTT	CASSLWKGANTGELFF
TRBV15	once	TRBD2	TRBJ2-7	TGTGCCACCAGCAGAGTGCGCGGGGGAAGCTCCTACGAGCAGTACTTC	CATSRVRGGSSYEQYF
TRBV3-1/TRBV3-2	-	-	TRBJ1-1	TGTGCCAGCAGCGTAAGGGGGTACACTGAAGCTTTCTTT	CASSVRGYTEAFF
TRBV7-2	-	TRBD2	TRBJ2-3	TGTGCCAGCAGCTCCCAGCGGGAGCTCACAGATACGCAGTATTTT	CASSSQRELTDTQYF
TRBV5-6	-	-	TRBJ1-3	TGTGCCAGCAGCCCCGACAGGTTATCGGCAGACACCATATATTTT	CASSPDRLSADTIYF
TRBV29-1	-	TRBD1	TRBJ2-2	TGCAGCGGACAGGGAACGAACACCGGGGAGCTGTTTTTT	CSGQGTNTGELFF
TRBV18	-	TRBD1	TRBJ1-2	TGTGCCAGCTCACCGGACAGGGAAAATGGCTACACCTTC	CASSPDRENGYTF
TRBV10-3	-	TRBD2	TRBJ2-3	TGTGCCATCAGTGAAACTAGCGGGAGAGGGAGCACAGATACGCAGTATTTT	CAISETSGRGSTDTQYF
TRBV25-1	-	-	TRBJ1-1	TGTGCCAGCAGTGAACCCCGGTCGGGGAACACTGAAGCTTTCTTT	CASSEPRSGNTEAFF
TRBV21-1	-	-	TRBJ2-2	TGTGCCAGCAGCAACAGGACTAGCGGACTAAACACCGGGGAGCTGTTTTTT	CASSNRTSGLNTGELFF
TRBV6-2/TRBV6-3	-	TRBD2	TRBJ2-1	TGTGCCAGCAGTTACCGGGACTACTTTTCGAATGAGCAGTTCTTC	CASSYRDYFSNEQFF
TRBV7-9	-	TRBD2	TRBJ2-5	TGTGCCAGCAGCTCGTTCGGGACTAGCGTAGAGACCCAGTACTTC	CASSSFGTSVETQYF
TRBV13	-	TRBD1	TRBJ1-6	TGTGCCAGCAGCCGCCGACAGGGTTATAATTCACCCCTCCACTTT	CASSRRQGYNSPLHF
TRBV9	many	-	TRBJ2-1	TGTGCCAGCAGCGTAGCTTTAGGCGGGACCTACAATGAGCAGTTCTTC	CASSVALGGTYNEQFF
TRBV27	-	TRBD2	TRBJ2-2	TGTGCCAGCAGTTTAAGCGCTAGCGGGAGGACGAACACCGGGGAGCTGTTTTTT	CASSLSASGRTNTGELFF
TRBV11-2	-	-	TRBJ2-6	TGTGCCAGCAGCCCCCAGGCCTCTGGGGCCAACGTCCTGACTTTC	CASSPQASGANVLTF